One sample yielded the 6 T cell receptor beta chains listed below, sequenced in a study of T cell responses to AZD1222 COVID-19 vaccine. Here immunoSEQ multiplex PCR was the method, and the copy in TCRdb shows in-frame clones only, minus some. The sample comprises around 180,000 clones, about 86% of which are singletons, and approximately 0.49% rests with the top ten. Sequenced here: peripheral blood, sampled on day 0 of AZD1222 vaccination. These receptors came from an adult in good health.

The chain couples TRBV5-1 to TRBJ2-5; 9 nucleotides agree with TRBD2. V gave up 4 bases and J gave up 0 bases; unmatched junction bases: 10. The germline gives CDR1 SGHRS, CDR2 YFSETQ. CDR3 length: 17 residues. The CDR3: CASSGPPGLADQETQYF. For the CDR3, the DNA is TGCGCCAGCAGCGGGCCGCCGGGACTAGCAGACCAAGAGACCCAGTACTTC.

The J gene is TRBJ2-7, the V gene TRBV18; the D call may be TRBD1 or TRBD2 (5 bases each). The CDR3 spans 14 residues. The V gene's germline CDR1 is KGHSH and CDR2 LQKENI. The V and J ends lost 1 base and 0 bases respectively, with 7 bases between them. The DNA for the CDR3 is TGTGCCAGCTCACCACGGGGGAGCTCCTACGAGCAGTACTTC. Its translation is CASSPRGSSYEQYF.

J is TRBJ1-4 and V is TRBV5-1, with 7 bases that match TRBD1. Germline V CDR1 and CDR2: SGHRS, YFSETQ. The CDR3 has 17 residues. The ends lost 4 bases at V and 0 bases at J; junction bases unmatched: 9. DNA of the CDR3: TGCGCCAGCAGCAAACCCCACAGGGGAGCAACTAATGAAAAACTGTTTTTT. Translated: CASSKPHRGATNEKLFF.

This chain connects TRBV30 to TRBJ2-7; tentatively, D is TRBD1 (5 bases). V was trimmed by 2 bases and J by 8 bases, leaving 22 bases between them. Germline CDR1 GTSNPN, CDR2 SVGIG (reference sequence). This CDR3 has 15 amino acids. The CDR3 spells CAWSSTRQTEAKQYF. The CDR3 DNA sequence: TGTGCCTGGAGTAGTACCCGACAGACCGAAGCAAAGCAGTACTTC. Drawing the rest from reference TRBV30 and TRBJ2-7, the complete variable domain is SQTIHQWPATLVQPVGSPLSLECTVEGTSNPNLYWYRQAAGRGLQLLFYSVGIGQISSEVPQNLSASRPQDRQFILSSKKLLLSDSGFYLCAWSSTRQTEAKQYFGPGTRLTVT.

This clone was seen only once. The rearrangement links TRBV18 to TRBJ2-5, with 16 bases identical to TRBD2. V was clipped by 3 bases and J by 5 bases; unmatched bases: 9. The germline V gene encodes CDR1 KGHSH and CDR2 LQKENI. The CDR3 contains 18 residues. In nucleotides, the CDR3 is TGTGCCAGCTCACCGGGACTAGCGGGAGGGAGGGGTTTGGAGACCCAGTACTTC. Its translation: CASSPGLAGGRGLETQYF. Using reference TRBV18 and TRBJ2-5 for the parts outside the CDR3, the full variable domain is NAGVMQNPRHLVRRRGQEARLRCSPMKGHSHVYWYRQLPEEGLKFMVYLQKENIIDESGMPKERFSAEFPKEGPSILRIQQVVRGDSAAYFCASSPGLAGGRGLETQYFGPGTRLLVL.

The CDR3 spells CASSPPGGSLSYEQYF. DNA of the CDR3: TGTGCCAGCTCACCGCCGGGAGGCTCACTCTCCTACGAGCAGTACTTC. This chain links TRBV18 with TRBJ2-7, with 7 bases aligning to TRBD2. There are 16 residues in the CDR3. V shed 3 bases and J 0 bases; nucleotides not matched to a gene: 8. The V gene's germline CDR1 is KGHSH and CDR2 LQKENI.